Each of the 27 T cell receptor beta chains below was sequenced from the same sample in a study of blood T cell repertoires in COVID-19. Clones were sequenced by immunoSEQ multiplex PCR, and TCRdb holds only the in-frame ones, with some missing. This sample carries 470,000 or so clones, approximately 90% of them seen once, and the ten largest clones take 4.3%. Source material: peripheral blood. The receptors stem from a woman aged 25-40 years with acute or convalescent COVID-19.

The chain employs TRBV4-1 and TRBJ1-1, with 7 bases matching TRBD1. The ends lost 4 bases at V and 1 base at J; junction bases unmatched: 12. Germline V gene data show CDR1 as MGHRA and CDR2 as YSYEKL. CDR3 length: 17 residues. CDR3 protein: CASSLYPRTGGNTEAFF. CDR3 DNA: TGCGCCAGCAGCCTTTACCCCCGGACAGGAGGGAACACTGAAGCTTTCTTT.

The rearrangement links TRBV24-1 to TRBJ2-2; D remains ambiguous. Trimming left V 2 bases short and J 0 bases short, with 9 bases between. Germline CDR1 reads KGHDR; CDR2 reads SFDVKD. The CDR3 totals 16 residues. The CDR3 region has the DNA TGTGCCACCAGTGATTACAGTGCGACGAACACCGGGGAGCTGTTTTTT. Amino acid sequence: CATSDYSATNTGELFF.

This clone appeared a single time. This chain connects TRBV9 to TRBJ2-2; TRBD2 is a possible D gene (6 bases). Germline loops: CDR1 SGDLS, CDR2 YYNGEE. Trimming took 1 base from V and 4 from J, leaving 11 bases between them. The CDR3 length is 15 residues. The CDR3 region is CASSVSSGVTGELFF. CDR3 nucleotide sequence: TGTGCCAGCAGCGTATCATCGGGGGTCACCGGGGAGCTGTTTTTT. Looking up the rest from reference TRBV9 and TRBJ2-2 gives the full variable domain: DSGVTQTPKHLITATGQRVTLRCSPRSGDLSVYWYQQSLDQGLQFLIQYYNGEERAKGNILERFSAQQFPDLHSELNLSSLELGDSALYFCASSVSSGVTGELFFGEGSRLTVL.

The genes are TRBV28 and TRBJ2-3; perhaps TRBD2 as D (6 bases). V dropped 6 bases and J dropped 4 bases, with 14 bases sitting between them. Germline V gives CDR1 MDHEN, CDR2 SYDVKM. The CDR3 length is 14 residues. CDR3 sequence reads: CASRIIAVADTQYF. The CDR3 bases are TGTGCCAGCAGAATTATAGCGGTAGCAGATACGCAGTATTTT.

This clone has more than one count but fewer than ten. The chain uses TRBV18 and TRBJ2-2; 8 positions match TRBD2. Germline V CDR1 and CDR2: KGHSH, LQKENI. CDR3 length equals 15 residues. Trimming took 2 bases from V and 6 from J; bases not matched to a gene: 5. The CDR3 here is CASSPTGGPAGELFF. CDR3 nucleotides: TGTGCCAGCTCACCAACGGGGGGGCCCGCCGGGGAGCTGTTTTTT.

V and J are TRBV11-2 and TRBJ2-7, with D unresolved. V lost 0 bases and J 3 bases, leaving 12 bases between the germline ends. The germline CDR1 and CDR2 sequences are SGHAT and FQNNGV. The CDR3 sequence is 15 residues long. Written as DNA, the CDR3 is TGTGCCAGCAGCTTAGAATTTGCTAGTAGCTACGAGCAGTACTTC. This encodes CASSLEFASSYEQYF. The entire variable domain, with the rest obtained from reference TRBV11-2 and TRBJ2-7, is as follows: EAGVAQSPRYKIIEKRQSVAFWCNPISGHATLYWYQQILGQGPKLLIQFQNNGVVDDSQLPKDRFSAERLKGVDSTLKIQPAKLEDSAVYLCASSLEFASSYEQYFGPGTRLTVT.

The rearrangement links TRBV6-5 to TRBJ1-6, with TRBD1 as a possible D gene (6 bases). With 4 bases removed from V and 7 bases from J, the gap between germline ends came to 14 bases. The CDR3 loop spans 15 amino acids. CDR1 is MNHEY, CDR2 SVGAGI, per germline. The CDR3 DNA sequence: TGTGCCAGCAGTTGGGGGGGCGAGAAGAATTCACCCCTCCACTTT. Protein sequence: CASSWGGEKNSPLHF.

J is TRBJ2-4 and V is TRBV6-2 or TRBV6-3; maybe TRBD2 (6 bases). The germline gives CDR1 MNHEY, CDR2 SVGEGT. Trimming removed 2 bases at V and 0 bases at J, with 20 bases between. This CDR3 region has 19 residues. In DNA form, the CDR3 reads TGTGCCAGCAGTTACCCTGTCGACGGGAGAAGCCCAGCCAAAAACATTCAGTACTTC. Its translation: CASSYPVDGRSPAKNIQYF.

The chain links TRBV5-1 to TRBJ2-7; tentatively, D is TRBD2 (6 bases). CDR3 length: 15 residues. Trimming took off 0 bases at V and 5 bases at J, with 15 bases between the two ends. Per germline, CDR1 SGHRS and CDR2 YFSETQ. The CDR3 DNA follows: TGCGCCAGCAGCTTGGTGGGGGTAGGAGGGGACGAGCAGTACTTC. Its translation is CASSLVGVGGDEQYF.

A remark on this clone: A much larger clone lies a single base off, so this may be a read error. The V gene is TRBV11-1, the J gene TRBJ1-2, with TRBD1 matching over 8 bases. This CDR3 is 12 amino acids long. CDR1 SGHAT and CDR2 FQDESV come from the germline V gene (reference sequence). The V segment lost 3 bases and the J segment 8 bases; nucleotides outside the gene matches: 2. DNA for the CDR3: TGTGCCAGCAGCTTGACAGGGGACGGCTACACCTTC. It translates to CASSLTGDGYTF.

Only one count was recorded for this clone. The rearrangement uses TRBV7-9 and TRBJ2-7, with TRBD1 as a possible D gene (5 bases). Trimming removed 4 bases at V and 7 bases at J, with 11 bases between. Germline lookup yields CDR1 SEHNR and CDR2 FQNEAQ (reference sequence). The CDR3 extends over 12 amino acids. CDR3 sequence reads: CASSSPPGEQYF. The CDR3 nucleotides are TGTGCCAGCAGCTCTCCCCCAGGGGAGCAGTACTTC.

The chain has TRBV5-1 and TRBJ2-3; D may be TRBD1 (5 bases). Trimming pared 3 bases from V and 4 bases from J, leaving 12 bases between. The CDR3 has 14 amino acids. Germline loops: CDR1 SGHRS, CDR2 YFSETQ. The CDR3 nucleotides read TGCGCCAGCAGCTCGGGCAGGGCTGCAGATACGCAGTATTTT. It translates to CASSSGRAADTQYF.

Comments on this clone: In the same sample, other DNA sequences code for this CDR3. CDR3 DNA: TGCGCCAGCAGCCGGACACCGAACACTGAAGCTTTCTTT. Translated: CASSRTPNTEAFF. V is TRBV5-1 and J is TRBJ1-1, with D maybe TRBD1 (5 bases). There are 13 residues in the CDR3. Germline V gene data show CDR1 as SGHRS and CDR2 as YFSETQ. The ends were cut back, 4 bases at V and 1 base at J, with 8 bases in the middle.

The gene calls are TRBV28 and TRBJ2-1; 9 bases fit TRBD2. The trim removed 4 bases at V and 5 bases at J, leaving 15 bases unmatched. CDR3 length: 18 residues. CDR1 is MDHEN and CDR2 is SYDVKM in the germline V gene. CDR3 sequence reads: CASSSYFRSGGVNNEQFF. In nucleotides, the CDR3 is TGTGCCAGCAGTTCCTATTTTCGTAGCGGGGGAGTTAACAATGAGCAGTTCTTC.

The V gene is TRBV6-5, the J gene TRBJ1-2, with D possibly being TRBD1 (5 bases). Between the trimmed V and J ends, which lost 6 bases and 6 bases, there was a span of 17 bases. The CDR3 runs 14 residues. Germline V lookup: CDR1 MNHEY, CDR2 SVGAGI. The CDR3 protein is CASRRDGELDGYTF. For the CDR3, the DNA is TGTGCCAGCAGGCGGGACGGTGAGCTCGATGGCTACACCTTC.

V gene TRBV19 combines with J gene TRBJ2-1; TRBD1 matches 8 bases. CDR3 size: 14 residues. CDR1 and CDR2 (germline): LNHDA, SQIVND (reference sequence). The junction had 9 bases not matched to a gene; V was cut back by 6 bases and J by 8 bases. The CDR3 sequence is CASRTDRVNHEQFF. In DNA form, the CDR3 reads TGTGCCAGTAGGACGGACAGGGTGAACCATGAGCAGTTCTTC.

The chain has TRBV9 and TRBJ2-7; no clear D gene. The V gene lost 1 base and the J gene lost 5 bases, with 4 bases spanning the gap. Germline V gene sequence: CDR1 SGDLS, CDR2 YYNGEE. The CDR3 length is 11 residues. For the CDR3, the DNA is TGTGCCAGCAGCGTATATCACGAGCAGTACTTC. Amino acid sequence: CASSVYHEQYF. The full variable domain, completed using reference TRBV9 and TRBJ2-7, is DSGVTQTPKHLITATGQRVTLRCSPRSGDLSVYWYQQSLDQGLQFLIQYYNGEERAKGNILERFSAQQFPDLHSELNLSSLELGDSALYFCASSVYHEQYFGPGTRLTVT.

The rearrangement uses TRBV11-2 and TRBJ1-3; no firm D call. Between the trimmed V and J ends, which lost 3 bases and 0 bases, there was a span of 9 bases. The CDR3 extends over 15 amino acids. CDR1 is SGHAT and CDR2 is FQNNGV in the germline V gene. The CDR3 sequence is CASSFYRNSGNTIYF. DNA for the CDR3: TGTGCCAGCAGCTTCTACAGAAACTCTGGAAACACCATATATTTT.

The CDR3 loop reads CASSLRLAGGHARLADTQYF. Here the CDR3 DNA reads TGTGCCAGCAGCTTGAGACTAGCGGGGGGCCACGCCCGGTTGGCAGATACGCAGTATTTT. The rearrangement links TRBV5-5 to TRBJ2-3, with 13 bases identical to TRBD2. CDR1 SGHKS and CDR2 YYEKEE come from the germline V gene (reference sequence). This CDR3 is built from 20 residues. The junction had 15 bases not matched to a gene; V was cut back by 1 base and J by 4 bases.

J is TRBJ2-5 and V is TRBV12-3 or TRBV12-4, with 7 bases fitting TRBD2. This CDR3 has 11 amino acids. The V gene end was trimmed by 8 bases and the J gene end by 7 bases; junction bases not matched to a gene: 4. The CDR3 DNA follows: TGTGCCAGCGTAACGGGGGGGACCCAGTACTTC. Translating gives CASVTGGTQYF.

This chain links TRBV5-4 with TRBJ1-1; D uncertain. In germline, CDR1 is SGHNT, CDR2 YYREEE (reference sequence). The length of the CDR3 is 13 residues. Trimming left V 1 base short and J 9 bases short, with 13 bases between. The CDR3 nucleotides are TGTGCCAGCAGCTTGCGGGGTGTCCCACAAGCTTTCTTT. Amino acid sequence: CASSLRGVPQAFF.

The chain combines TRBV9 with TRBJ2-1; possibly TRBD2 for D (6 bases). This CDR3 has 14 amino acids. V lost 0 bases and J 3 bases, leaving 7 bases between the germline ends. Germline V gene sequence: CDR1 SGDLS, CDR2 YYNGEE. Here the CDR3 DNA reads TGTGCCAGCAGCGTAGGGGGACTCTACAATGAGCAGTTCTTC. It specifies CASSVGGLYNEQFF.

The V call is TRBV28, the J call TRBJ2-7; possibly TRBD1 for D (5 bases). CDR1 and CDR2 from the germline V gene are MDHEN and SYDVKM. This CDR3 is 14 amino acids long. V dropped 3 bases and J dropped 5 bases, with 14 bases sitting between them. The CDR3 is CASSFWQGFNEQYF. The CDR3 nucleotides are TGTGCCAGCAGTTTCTGGCAGGGTTTTAACGAGCAGTACTTC.

The chain joins TRBV29-1 to TRBJ2-7; D might be TRBD2 (5 bases). CDR1 SQVTM and CDR2 ANQGSEA come from the germline V gene. The CDR3 sequence is 12 residues long. V was clipped by 7 bases and J by 6 bases, with 16 bases between them. This CDR3 reads CSATAGGFEQYF. For the CDR3, the DNA is TGCAGCGCCACGGCGGGTGGATTCGAGCAGTACTTC.

This chain joins TRBV21-1 and TRBJ2-1; the D call of TRBD2 is as the table states it, not checked on the DNA. TRBV21-1 is deemed a pseudogene. The CDR3 runs 17 residues. The CDR3, as DNA: TGTGCCAGCAGCACCCAAGGCCTTCGGCTAGCTGTAAATGAGCAGTTCTTC. Residues: CASSTQGLRLAVNEQFF.

The chain uses TRBV11-1 and TRBJ1-4; 10 bases map to TRBD1. V was pared by 4 bases and J by 6 bases, with 2 bases of the junction left unmatched. Germline V gives CDR1 SGHAT, CDR2 FQDESV (reference sequence). The CDR3 is 14 amino acids. The CDR3 sequence is CASSSGQGDEKLFF. CDR3 nucleotides: TGTGCCAGCAGCTCTGGACAGGGGGATGAAAAACTGTTTTTT.

V is TRBV18 and J is TRBJ2-2; D is perhaps TRBD2 (5 bases). CDR1 KGHSH and CDR2 LQKENI come from the germline V gene. V gave up 1 base and J gave up 5 bases, with 26 bases separating them. CDR3 size: 20 residues. Here the CDR3 reads CASSPRYRHFRTQKTGELFF. The CDR3 DNA sequence: TGTGCCAGCTCACCACGGTATCGGCATTTCAGGACTCAAAAAACCGGGGAGCTGTTTTTT.